The TCR beta chain described here comes from a study of yellow fever vaccine responses in identical twins. General study findings and limits: Reports say the vaccine T cell response in twins looked partly convergent and partly personalized.

After removal of 4 bases from V and 3 bases from J, the junction contained 3 bases not matched to a gene. The CDR3 is 14 residues long. Germline-derived CDR1 and CDR2 are ENHRY and SYGVKD. On this clonotype: Its cognate antigen is unknown.

TCRdb re-called the RT-PCR reads with MiXCR, one entry per CDR3 protein. Among a few thousand distinct CDR3 sequences listed, 81% were seen once. Sequenced here: T cells from blood (PBMCs), unsorted or a sorted subset (not recorded which), sampled before or after yellow fever vaccination (not recorded which). V gene TRBV10-3 combines with J gene TRBJ2-1; 7 nucleotides line up with TRBD1. This clonotype was obtained from a woman in her late teens or twenties who received the yellow fever vaccine. This CDR3 is CAISVRTGYNEQFF. The CDR3 nucleotides are TGTGCCATCAGTGTCAGGACAGGCTACAATGAGCAGTTCTTC.